These 2 T cell receptor beta chains share one sample of origin, sequenced in a study of shared clonotypes between healthy human individuals. TCRdb keeps only in-frame clones here, not all; method: immunoSEQ multiplex PCR. The table has roughly 120,000 clones, around two thirds seen once. Input material: memory CD8+ T cells sorted from blood. As for subset: CD45RO+ cells pooled with CCR7-negative TemRA cells. The receptor set was obtained from a young woman in good health.

This clone was counted a few times. V usage is TRBV6-1 and J usage is TRBJ1-1, with 7 bases lining up with TRBD1. Trimming at V came to 4 bases and at J to 11 bases, leaving 7 bases not matched to a gene. Germline lookup yields CDR1 MNHNS and CDR2 SASEGT. This CDR3 region has 12 residues. The CDR3 sequence is CASSVTGEWAFF. Here the CDR3 DNA reads TGTGCCAGCAGTGTTACAGGGGAATGGGCTTTCTTT.

The chain combines TRBV25-1 with TRBJ2-3; TRBD2 matches 10 bases. The CDR3 is made up of 17 amino acids. The germline gives CDR1 MGHDK, CDR2 SYGVNS. J was trimmed by 2 bases and V by 2 bases; bases with no gene match: 7. The DNA for the CDR3 is TGTGCCAGCAGTGAAGACCTAGCGGGGGTAGACACAGATACGCAGTATTTT. Its translation: CASSEDLAGVDTDTQYF.